Listed below are T cell receptor beta chains from one sample, sequenced in a study of CD8+ T cells in alopecia areata. This table comes from immunoSEQ multiplex PCR, and its TCRdb copy is limited to in-frame clones, with some not included. Among 170,000 or so clones listed, about 60% were seen once. This sample comprised CD8+ T cells sorted from blood, obtained at week 24, from a patient treated with tofacitinib. The receptors originated from a human donor with alopecia areata. The CDR3 runs from the conserved cysteine through the conserved F or W. D genes are given only for firm matches. Clone size is given for some rows only: seen once, a few or many times, or a class if the clone is expanded.

D gene	clone size	J gene	CDR3 length	V gene	CDR3 DNA	CDR3 protein
TRBD1	.	TRBJ2-3	14	TRBV7-9	TGTGCCAGCAGCTCCGGGACAGGGTGGAATACGCAGTATTTT	CASSSGTGWNTQYF
TRBD1	.	TRBJ1-2	16	TRBV19	TGTGCCAGCGTTAACAGGGGTTCCCCGCTTGGGTATGGCTACACCTTC	CASVNRGSPLGYGYTF
.	.	TRBJ1-1	16	TRBV19	TGTGCCAGTAGTATCGCCCTGCGGGCTGTGGACACTGAAGCTTTCTTT	CASSIALRAVDTEAFF
.	once	TRBJ1-1	13	TRBV4-1	TGCGCCAGCAGCCAATCCGGAGGCGGTGAAGCTTTCTTT	CASSQSGGGEAFF
.	.	TRBJ2-6	14	TRBV27	TGTGCCAGCCGACAGGAGCCTGGGGCCAACGTCCTGACTTTC	CASRQEPGANVLTF
.	.	TRBJ2-3	11	TRBV30	TGTGCATTGGGCCTCACAGATACGCAGTATTTT	CALGLTDTQYF
.	.	TRBJ1-5	16	TRBV4-1	TGCGCCAGCAGCCAGGGTCCCGAGTCCCTTAATCAGCCCCAGCATTTT	CASSQGPESLNQPQHF
.	few	TRBJ1-2	15	TRBV11-2	TGTGCCAGCAGCTCCAGTGGGGGAGGAACCTATGGCTACACCTTC	CASSSSGGGTYGYTF
.	.	TRBJ2-6	22	TRBV9	TGTGCCAGCAGCTCATTTTTGGGGCAGGGTACTAGTAAGGTCTCTGGGGCCAACGTCCTGACTTTC	CASSSFLGQGTSKVSGANVLTF
.	.	TRBJ2-3	12	TRBV9	TGTGCCAGCAGCGTGTGGGGAGATACGCAGTATTTT	CASSVWGDTQYF
.	.	TRBJ1-2	14	TRBV13	TGTGCCAGCAGCTTAGGCAGGGGCGACTATGGCTACACCTTC	CASSLGRGDYGYTF
TRBD1	.	TRBJ1-2	14	TRBV2	TGTGCCAGCAGTGAGGGACAGGGAACCTATGGCTACACCTTC	CASSEGQGTYGYTF
TRBD1	.	TRBJ2-7	15	TRBV5-6	TGTGCCAGCAGTTCGGGACAGGGCGACCCCTACGAGCAGTACTTC	CASSSGQGDPYEQYF
.	once	TRBJ1-1	13	TRBV13	TGTGCCAGCAGCTTAGTAGGGGGCACTGAAGCTTTCTTT	CASSLVGGTEAFF
TRBD1	.	TRBJ2-5	16	TRBV19	TGTGCCAGTAGTGGAGGATGGGACAGGGTGGAAGAGACCCAGTACTTC	CASSGGWDRVEETQYF